In this sample, the clone carrying this T cell receptor beta chain turned up a few times. TCRdb's table, derived via immunoSEQ multiplex PCR, lists solely in-frame clones and lacks some. The sample has around 71,000 clones; 90% are singletons. The entry originates in a study of control samples from healthy donors and cancer patients. The CDR3 is made up of 13 amino acids. CDR1 GTSNPN and CDR2 SVGIG come from the germline V gene (reference sequence). The J segment lost 6 bases and the V segment lost 3 bases, leaving 4 bases of the junction unmatched. The clonotype comes from a woman aged 45-65 years with colorectal cancer. The sample consisted of PBMCs. The genes are TRBV30 and TRBJ1-5, with TRBD1 matching 8 bases. The DNA of the CDR3 is TGTGCCTGGAGGGCAGGGGGCCGTCAGCCCCAGCATTTT. Encoded protein: CAWRAGGRQPQHF.